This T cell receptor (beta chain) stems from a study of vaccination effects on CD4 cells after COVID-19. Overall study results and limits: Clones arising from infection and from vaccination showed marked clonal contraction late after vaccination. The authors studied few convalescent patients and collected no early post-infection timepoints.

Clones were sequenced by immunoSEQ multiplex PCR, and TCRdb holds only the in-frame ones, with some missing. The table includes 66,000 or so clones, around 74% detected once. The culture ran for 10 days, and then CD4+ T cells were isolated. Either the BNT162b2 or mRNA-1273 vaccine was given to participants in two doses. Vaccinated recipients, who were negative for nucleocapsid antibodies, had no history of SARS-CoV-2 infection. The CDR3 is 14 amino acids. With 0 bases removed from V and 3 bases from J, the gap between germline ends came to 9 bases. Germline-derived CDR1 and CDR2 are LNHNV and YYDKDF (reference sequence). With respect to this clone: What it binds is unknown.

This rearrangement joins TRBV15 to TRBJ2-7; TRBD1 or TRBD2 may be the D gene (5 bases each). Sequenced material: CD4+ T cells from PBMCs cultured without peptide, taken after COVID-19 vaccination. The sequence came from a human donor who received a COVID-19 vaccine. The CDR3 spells CATSRDRGGYEQYV. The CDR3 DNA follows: TGTGCCACCAGCAGAGATCGGGGCGGCTACGAGCAGTACGTC.